This T cell receptor (beta chain) was identified in a study of T-cell memory formation after mild COVID-19. Findings of the study overall: Contracting CD4+ clones were located mainly in CM and EM, and CD8+ clones in EMRA. Pre-infection memory showed some responding clones, and this suggested that cross-reactive memory joined. There was a balanced CD4/CD8 profile in clones contracting day 15 to 85, and later expanders leaned CD4+.

Between the trimmed V and J ends, which lost 4 bases and 5 bases, there was a span of 11 bases. The CDR3 runs 13 residues. Germline-derived CDR1 and CDR2 are SGDLS and YYNGEE. This clonotype has at least ten counts. Its antigen is not identified. 5'RACE primed from the constant segment yielded TCR alpha and TCR beta cDNA libraries bearing sample barcodes and UMIs. In TCRdb, the 5' RACE reads were re-called with MiXCR into one record per CDR3 protein. The sample contains hundreds of thousands of distinct CDR3 sequences, 20% to 25% of which appear only once. The sequencing sample was made of PBMCs or a T cell subset sorted from them (not recorded which). The chain is built from TRBV9 and TRBJ2-3; no clear D gene. The TCR originated in an adult woman who had mild COVID-19 (a few samples of this study predate the infection). Cell type and time point are not known. This CDR3 is CASSPGSLDTQYF. The CDR3 DNA sequence: TGTGCCAGCAGCCCCGGATCGCTAGATACGCAGTATTTT.